These T cell receptor beta chains were read from a single sample in a study of radiation and T cells in renal cell carcinoma. The data were produced by immunoSEQ multiplex PCR, yet TCRdb's version contains in-frame clones alone and is incomplete. This sample has 55,000 to 65,000 clones; approximately 84% occur once, and the top ten carry 7.3%. The specimen was blood, collected from a patient whose treatment included radiotherapy and nephrectomy. All receptors come from a man in his fifties or sixties with renal cell carcinoma. CDR3s include the opening cysteine and the closing phenylalanine or tryptophan. The order of the fields is clone size, J gene, V gene, CDR3 protein. Clone size appears in some rows only: once, few, many, or a class for an expanded clone.

-,TRBJ2-5,TRBV30,CAWISPAEETQYF
many,TRBJ1-2,TRBV6-1,CASRHAGGNGYTF
-,TRBJ2-1,TRBV14,CASSRILAGNSYNEQFF
-,TRBJ2-5,TRBV6-5,CASSRTSGVQETQYF
-,TRBJ2-7,TRBV7-2,CASSQGQGLYPLEQYF
-,TRBJ2-3,TRBV30,CAWSRDSGSSRADTQYF
-,TRBJ1-1,TRBV7-2,CASSSGQGIEAFF
-,TRBJ2-7,TRBV7-2,CASSFDRGTSYEQYF
-,TRBJ1-1,TRBV30,CAWSGYMNTEAFF
few,TRBJ2-5,TRBV10-1,CANAPGTGAVETQYF
-,TRBJ2-3,TRBV19,CASSITGPPTDTQYF
-,TRBJ1-2,TRBV2,CASTASDRGGYTF
-,TRBJ2-3,TRBV6-4,CASSEGGGTDTQYF
-,TRBJ2-2,TRBV5-1,CASSVIIGDTGELFF
-,TRBJ2-2,TRBV7-6,CASSLSRGTGTGELFF
-,TRBJ1-2,TRBV5-4,CASRLDRNYGYTF
-,TRBJ2-5,TRBV5-1,CASSLGVESGLSGQETQYF
-,TRBJ1-5,TRBV19,CASSIGPGQGSQPQHF
-,TRBJ2-2,TRBV5-1,CASSLVGGWNTGELFF
-,TRBJ2-1,TRBV29-1,CSGMGQGFWNEQFF
-,TRBJ1-1,TRBV7-2,CASSLVLDSLNTEAFF
-,TRBJ1-1,TRBV29-1,CSVEDGMNTEAFF
-,TRBJ2-1,TRBV7-2,CASSLAGAENNEQFF
-,TRBJ2-3,TRBV20-1,CSATGVNTQYF
-,TRBJ2-3,TRBV15,CATIRSGGVADTQYF
-,TRBJ2-3,TRBV5-6,CASSLAGRGEDTQYF
-,TRBJ2-1,TRBV7-9,CASSLEMTSGRGNEQFF
-,TRBJ2-7,TRBV5-1,CASSTTGTGGFYEQYF
-,TRBJ2-6,TRBV7-6,CASSLGALTISGANVLTF
-,TRBJ1-1,TRBV30,CAWAQDRWGTEAFF
-,TRBJ1-5,TRBV12-5,CASGLVPGGGQAQPQHF
-,TRBJ2-3,TRBV7-9,CASSLANQGFTQYF
once,TRBJ1-2,TRBV15,CATSREREGTRHGYTF
-,TRBJ1-5,TRBV19,CASSISTLGYQPQHF
many,TRBJ1-2,TRBV6-1,CASSEGYGYTF